This T cell receptor (beta chain) was sequenced in a study of graft-versus-host responses after intestinal transplantation. CDR3 length: 16 residues. Germline V gene lookup returns CDR1 SGHTA and CDR2 FQGNSA. The ends were cut back, 5 bases at V and 0 bases at J, with 16 bases in the middle. Measured with immunoSEQ multiplex PCR; TCRdb has only the in-frame clones, and not every one. The data show 65,000 to 90,000 clones, 92% seen once. Remarks on this clone: Its specificity is unknown.

This sequence joins TRBV7-2 and TRBJ1-1; D perhaps matches TRBD1 (6 bases). This sequence was found in a human donor who was the organ donor for an intestinal transplant. The material sequenced was unstimulated CD8+ T cells sorted from spleen or lymph node cells, taken before transplant. CDR3 protein: CASSAPARDMNTEAFF. CDR3 coding DNA: TGTGCCAGCAGCGCCCCGGCGAGGGACATGAACACTGAAGCTTTCTTT. Supplemented by reference TRBV7-2 and TRBJ1-1, the full variable domain reads GAGVSQSPSNKVTEKGKDVELRCDPISGHTALYWYRQSLGQGLEFLIYFQGNSAPDKSGLPSDRFSAERTGGSVSTLTIQRTQQEDSAVYLCASSAPARDMNTEAFFGQGTRLTVV.